The rows below give T cell receptor beta chains drawn from one sample of a study of T cell responses to AZD1222 COVID-19 vaccine. Produced via immunoSEQ multiplex PCR; TCRdb's table is partial and in-frame only. This table has about 140,000 clones, roughly 92% appearing once. Sample: peripheral blood, taken 28 days after the second AZD1222 dose. These receptors were taken from an adult who received the AZD1222 COVID-19 vaccine. The CDR3 runs from the conserved cysteine through the conserved F or W. A D gene is named only where the DNA matches it firmly. Clone size is given for some rows only: seen once, a few or many times, or a class if the clone is expanded.

TRBV4-1	TRBD1	NA	TRBJ2-1	CASSQDLGQGSYNEQFF	TGCGCCAGCAGCCAAGATCTAGGACAGGGCTCCTACAATGAGCAGTTCTTC
TRBV18	TRBD1	NA	TRBJ2-1	CASSPGQGVNYEQFF	TGTGCCAGCTCACCGGGACAGGGGGTTAACTATGAGCAGTTCTTC
TRBV27	NA	NA	TRBJ2-1	CASSITHYNEQFF	TGTGCCAGCAGCATCACCCATTACAATGAGCAGTTCTTC
TRBV5-1	TRBD1	NA	TRBJ1-3	CASSWNPGQGDGNTIYF	TGCGCCAGCAGCTGGAACCCCGGACAGGGGGACGGAAACACCATATATTTT
TRBV6-2/TRBV6-3	TRBD1	NA	TRBJ2-7	CASSYSKGASYEQYF	TGTGCCAGCAGTTACTCAAAGGGGGCATCCTACGAGCAGTACTTC
TRBV23-1	NA	few	TRBJ1-2	CASSQTMRGKLYGYTF	TGCGCCAGCAGTCAAACTATGCGGGGAAAACTCTATGGCTACACCTTC
TRBV12-3/TRBV12-4	NA	NA	TRBJ1-1	CASGTAANTEAFF	TGTGCCAGCGGGACGGCTGCGAACACTGAAGCTTTCTTT
TRBV9	TRBD1	few	TRBJ1-3	CASSVQGTGLTGNTIYF	TGTGCCAGCAGCGTACAGGGGACAGGGTTGACTGGAAACACCATATATTTT
TRBV27	NA	NA	TRBJ1-1	CASSFWGRRAFF	TGTGCCAGCAGTTTCTGGGGCCGGCGGGCTTTCTTT
TRBV6-1	NA	NA	TRBJ2-2	CASSDTNTGELFF	TGTGCCAGCAGTGACACGAACACCGGGGAGCTGTTTTTT
TRBV19	NA	NA	TRBJ2-7	CASSRAPWRYEQYF	TGTGCCAGTAGTAGGGCCCCCTGGAGGTACGAGCAGTACTTC
TRBV7-9	NA	NA	TRBJ1-3	CASSPRGGFGNTIYF	TGTGCCAGCAGCCCCCGGGGGGGATTCGGAAACACCATATATTTT
TRBV18	NA	NA	TRBJ1-5	CASSPKRDQPQHF	TGTGCCAGCTCACCTAAGCGAGATCAGCCCCAGCATTTT
TRBV5-6	NA	many	TRBJ1-4	CASSLRGFGNEKLFF	TGTGCCAGCAGCTTGCGGGGCTTCGGTAATGAAAAACTGTTTTTT
TRBV24-1	NA	once	TRBJ2-2	CATSDLRSATTGELFF	TGTGCCACCAGTGATTTGCGGTCAGCTACCACCGGGGAGCTGTTTTTT
TRBV5-1	TRBD2	once	TRBJ2-3	CASSLRLAGGMTDTQYF	TGCGCCAGCAGCTTGCGTCTAGCGGGAGGAATGACAGATACGCAGTATTTT
TRBV27	TRBD2	NA	TRBJ2-7	CASSSISTSGSIYEQYF	TGTGCCAGCAGTTCGATATCGACTAGCGGGAGTATATACGAGCAGTACTTC
TRBV6-6	NA	NA	TRBJ1-6	CASSYLPYNSPLHF	TGTGCCAGCAGTTATCTACCCTATAATTCACCCCTCCACTTT
TRBV10-3	TRBD2	NA	TRBJ2-1	CAIIPGLGQEQFF	TGTGCCATCATCCCGGGACTAGGACAAGAGCAGTTCTTC
TRBV28	NA	NA	TRBJ2-2	CASRNMDSFTGELFF	TGTGCCAGCAGGAACATGGACAGCTTCACCGGGGAGCTGTTTTTT
TRBV30	NA	NA	TRBJ1-1	CAWRVMNTEAFF	TGTGCCTGGAGAGTGATGAACACTGAAGCTTTCTTT
TRBV6-6	NA	once	TRBJ1-1	CASSNRNTEAFF	TGTGCCAGCAGCAATAGGAACACTGAAGCTTTCTTT
TRBV11-2	TRBD1	NA	TRBJ2-7	CASSLGGRGRDEQYF	TGTGCCAGCAGCTTAGGTGGCAGGGGGCGTGACGAGCAGTACTTC
TRBV25-1	TRBD2	NA	TRBJ2-7	CASSHLLAGEQYF	TGTGCCAGCAGCCATCTTCTAGCGGGTGAGCAGTACTTC
TRBV27	NA	NA	TRBJ1-2	CASSFARGLGYTF	TGTGCCAGCAGTTTCGCACGGGGCCTCGGCTACACCTTC
TRBV29-1	NA	NA	TRBJ1-1	CSVPLRTEAFF	TGCAGCGTTCCGCTCAGGACTGAAGCTTTCTTT
TRBV30	NA	NA	TRBJ1-3	CASRTGNTIYF	TGTGCCTCTAGGACAGGAAACACCATATATTTT
TRBV7-9	NA	NA	TRBJ1-2	CASSKRRLYGYTF	TGTGCCAGCAGCAAACGACGGCTCTATGGCTACACCTTC
TRBV30	NA	NA	TRBJ1-4	CASDSPDEKLFF	TGTGCCTCAGACTCCCCCGATGAAAAACTGTTTTTT
TRBV2	NA	NA	TRBJ2-7	CASSGAFTGYEQYF	TGTGCCAGCAGTGGGGCCTTTACGGGCTACGAGCAGTACTTC
TRBV3-1/TRBV3-2	TRBD2	NA	TRBJ2-2	CASSKLAGAGTGELFF	TGTGCCAGCTCAAAACTAGCGGGAGCCGGCACCGGGGAGCTGTTTTTT
TRBV28	NA	NA	TRBJ1-5	CASSSPLEAKHMLQHF	TGTGCCAGCAGTTCCCCCCTTGAAGCCAAGCATATGTTGCAGCATTTT
TRBV28	NA	NA	TRBJ1-6	CASSFGGLGSPLHF	TGTGCCAGCAGTTTCGGGGGACTCGGTTCACCCCTCCACTTT
TRBV21-1	NA	NA	TRBJ2-7	CASSKGGQGQREQYF	TGTGCCAGCAGCAAAGGTGGACAGGGGCAGCGCGAGCAGTACTTC
TRBV10-3	NA	NA	TRBJ1-6	CAISLRDTDSPLHF	TGTGCCATCAGTCTACGGGACACTGATTCACCCCTCCACTTT
TRBV27	NA	NA	TRBJ1-1	CASSLRGGAEAFF	TGTGCCAGCAGTTTACGGGGAGGGGCTGAAGCTTTCTTT
TRBV24-1	TRBD2	NA	TRBJ2-1	CATSDPGTSGRSGRWGEQFF	TGTGCCACCAGTGATCCCGGGACATCGGGAAGGAGCGGGAGGTGGGGTGAGCAGTTCTTC
TRBV5-6	NA	NA	TRBJ2-1	CASSLPSYNEQFF	TGTGCCAGCAGCTTGCCCAGCTACAATGAGCAGTTCTTC